The rows below give T cell receptor beta chains drawn from one sample of a study of T cells in Graves' hyperthyroidism and ophthalmopathy. TCRdb reanalysed the multiplex PCR reads using MiXCR and keeps one entry per CDR3 protein. The table shows 480,000 or so distinct CDR3 sequences, with around 50% occurring only once. Sequences were obtained from peripheral blood or thyroid tissue (not recorded which). The receptors originated from an adult woman with Graves' disease, either hyperthyroidism or ophthalmopathy (not recorded which). The conserved cysteine and the conserved F or W are not part of the CDR3 here.

>TRBJ2-5|TRBV6-5
ASTPGLAGVGETQY
>TRBJ2-7|TRBV11-2
ASSLGTGLAGYEQY
>TRBJ2-1|TRBV20-1
SARGSYNEQF
>TRBJ2-2|TRBV2
ASTGAPITGELF
>TRBJ1-5|TRBV10-1
ASISEYNSNQPQH
>TRBJ2-5|TRBV10-2
ASSESGTRGQY
>TRBJ1-6|TRBV2
ASRRDSVNSPLH
>TRBJ1-4|TRBV7-9
ASSPGPEDEKLF
>TRBJ1-3|TRBV29-1
SAGGHSGNTIY
>TRBJ2-5|TRBV2
ASSRGLAAQETQY
>TRBJ2-7|TRBV7-3
ASSQDLGAFNEQY
>TRBJ1-2|TRBV2
ASSQGRGLDGYT
>TRBJ2-1|TRBV7-9
ASSGGQGNNEQF
>TRBJ2-7|TRBV29-1
SVEGNRGYEQY
>TRBJ1-3|TRBV10-3
AISESVRLKDSLH
>TRBJ1-5|TRBV15
ATSRDHGQWDQPQH
>TRBJ2-7|TRBV10-3
ASRAYRDEQY
>TRBJ2-7|TRBV7-2
ASSSQRVLYEQY
>TRBJ2-5|TRBV20-1
SGRGGGTQY
>TRBJ2-7|TRBV25-1
ASRLDSGASEQY
>TRBJ1-1|TRBV5-1
ASRAEQTHEAF
>TRBJ1-6|TRBV20-1
SARVSAGPPLH
>TRBJ1-6|TRBV9
ASSVAGDNSPLH
>TRBJ1-2|TRBV20-1
SAREGLPYGYT
>TRBJ1-1|TRBV28
ASSGSLMNTEAF
>TRBJ1-1|TRBV7-9
ASSASGQESLNTEAF
>TRBJ2-7|TRBV10-3
ATGTGRNEQY
>TRBJ2-5|TRBV7-9
ASSSLDSDRSGKTQY
>TRBJ1-2|TRBV28
ASSQGHYGYT
>TRBJ2-7|TRBV20-1
SARAGESYEQY
>TRBJ2-2|TRBV7-9
ASSLDTNTGELF
>TRBJ2-7|TRBV9
ASSVGLGYEQY
>TRBJ2-7|TRBV20-1
SATRPGQGAANEQY
>TRBJ2-5|TRBV5-1
ASSLGREGLRWETQY
>TRBJ2-7|TRBV11-2
ASTTGDYEQY
>TRBJ2-2|TRBV2
ASNGDSGELF
>TRBJ1-1|TRBV24-1
AKRVSGNTEAF
>TRBJ1-1|TRBV6-5
ASSYVSGRGAF
>TRBJ1-4|TRBV2
ASSLTGRDEKLF
>TRBJ2-5|TRBV4-3
ASGQDVGSAGETQY
>TRBJ1-4|TRBV15
ATAGGANEKLF
>TRBJ1-2|TRBV6-6
ASSTGKGAGSGYT
>TRBJ1-4|TRBV10-3
ATWTGSNEKLF
>TRBJ1-5|TRBV10-3
AISAQGGGNQPQH
>TRBJ2-5|TRBV7-9
ASSLSPGQETQY
>TRBJ1-1|TRBV20-1
SATPPLGANTEAF
>TRBJ1-4|TRBV7-2
ASSWRRAGIEKLF
>TRBJ1-1|TRBV6-1
ASSPDPAFSEAF
>TRBJ2-5|TRBV29-1
SEYQETQY
>TRBJ1-5|TRBV19
ASSIVGPQPQH
>TRBJ2-2|TRBV7-3
ASRQRTGELNTGELF
>TRBJ1-2|TRBV7-9
ASSQGTGGGFKRNGYT
>TRBJ1-1|TRBV10-3
ATRRQGDEAF
>TRBJ2-7|TRBV10-3
AISATDEQY
>TRBJ2-7|TRBV20-1
SASGADTSSYEQY
>TRBJ1-2|TRBV2
ASSGTGGTVYGYT
>TRBJ1-1|TRBV6-5
ASSYRTVNTEAF
>TRBJ1-4|TRBV15
ATSRARDRAGEKLF